Each of the 30 T cell receptor beta chains below was sequenced from the same sample in a study of T cells in Graves' hyperthyroidism and ophthalmopathy. Amplification targeted TCR beta CDR3 regions from RNA transcripts. Researchers ran a first-round RT-PCR on the TCR CDR3 using the HTBI primer set. TCRdb re-derived calls from the multiplex PCR reads in MiXCR, one entry per CDR3 protein. The table shows about 380,000 distinct CDR3 sequences, with roughly 15% occurring only once. The sample comprised blood. The receptors were gathered from a woman in her twenties or thirties with Graves' ophthalmopathy.

This clonotype was seen at least ten times. The chain combines TRBV4-1 with TRBJ2-1; D perhaps matches TRBD2 (7 bases). Germline V gene data show CDR1 as MGHRA and CDR2 as YSYEKL. Trimming pared 4 bases from V and 5 bases from J, leaving 21 bases between. The length of the CDR3 is 17 residues. Here the CDR3 DNA reads TGCGCCAGCAGCCTCGCAGGGAGGGGGAGGAGGGACAATGAGCAGTTCTTC. Translated, it gives CASSLAGRGRRDNEQFF.

This clonotype has a count of ten or more. J is TRBJ1-5 and V is TRBV11-1, with a possible D match to TRBD1 (6 bases). Trimming removed 6 bases at V and 0 bases at J, with 33 bases between. Germline CDR1 reads SGHAT; CDR2 reads FQDESV (reference sequence). The CDR3 runs 22 residues. The DNA for the CDR3 is TGTGCCAGCAGGATACATCCTAGGGGGACGGACCGGGACCTTTATAGCAATCAGCCCCAGCATTTT. Translating it yields CASRIHPRGTDRDLYSNQPQHF.

In its sample, this clonotype was seen many times. The V call is TRBV13, the J call TRBJ2-7; weak D call: TRBD1 (5 bases). V was shortened by 6 bases and J by 1 base, with 16 bases between the two germline ends. Germline V gives CDR1 PRHDT, CDR2 FYEKMQ (reference sequence). The CDR3 totals 15 residues. Written as DNA, the CDR3 is TGTGCCAGCAGTTACCGGCGGCAGGGTTCCTACGAGCAGTACTTC. This encodes CASSYRRQGSYEQYF.

In this sample, this clonotype turned up many times. This rearrangement joins TRBV7-2 to TRBJ2-2, with 9 bases fitting TRBD1. Germline V gives CDR1 SGHTA, CDR2 FQGNSA. The ends lost 4 bases at V and 6 bases at J; junction bases unmatched: 3. The CDR3 extends over 14 amino acids. The CDR3 is CASSSTGGPGELFF. In nucleotides, the CDR3 is TGTGCCAGCAGCTCGACAGGGGGTCCCGGGGAGCTGTTTTTT.

This clonotype was seen repeatedly, ten times or more. The chain carries TRBV18 and TRBJ1-3; D gene ambiguous. V dropped 5 bases and J dropped 0 bases, with 8 bases sitting between them. CDR1 KGHSH and CDR2 LQKENI come from the germline V gene. The CDR3 loop spans 14 amino acids. CDR3 in amino acids: CASSSRASGNTIYF. The CDR3 DNA is TGTGCCAGCTCATCCCGAGCCTCTGGAAACACCATATATTTT.

The sample holds many counts of this clonotype. This chain links TRBV14 with TRBJ2-7; 8 bases match TRBD2. The V gene end was trimmed by 1 base and the J gene end by 3 bases; junction bases not matched to a gene: 5. Per germline, CDR1 SGHDN and CDR2 FVKESK. The CDR3 is 15 residues long. CDR3 bases: TGTGCCAGCAGCCAAGGTCACGGGGGGGACTACGAGCAGTACTTC. Its translation is CASSQGHGGDYEQYF. Full variable domain (outside the CDR3, taken from reference TRBV14 and TRBJ2-7): EAGVTQFPSHSVIEKGQTVTLRCDPISGHDNLYWYRRVMGKEIKFLLHFVKESKQDESGMPNNRFLAERTGGTYSTLKVQPAELEDSGVYFCASSQGHGGDYEQYFGPGTRLTVT.

This clonotype was recorded a few times. This chain joins TRBV27 and TRBJ1-2; TRBD1 matches at 9 bases. CDR1 is MNHEY and CDR2 is SMNVEV in the germline V gene (reference sequence). Unmatched junction bases numbered 5, after V lost 5 bases and J lost 4 bases. The CDR3 has 14 residues. In DNA, the CDR3 is TGTGCCAGCAGTCGAGCGGGACAGGGCTATGGCTACACCTTC. The encoded protein is CASSRAGQGYGYTF.

The sample holds many counts of this clonotype. The chain employs TRBV20-1 and TRBJ2-7; TRBD1 matches 7 bases. The CDR3 length is 13 residues. Germline-derived CDR1 and CDR2 are DFQATT and SNEGSKA (reference sequence). J was trimmed by 3 bases and V by 6 bases; bases with no gene match: 8. CDR3 DNA: TGCAGTGCAGGGACAGTTTCGGTCTACGAGCAGTACTTC. Amino acids: CSAGTVSVYEQYF.

This clonotype was found a few times. The gene calls are TRBV15 and TRBJ2-3, with TRBD2 matching 8 bases. In germline, CDR1 is LNHNV, CDR2 YYDKDF (reference sequence). CDR3 length equals 16 residues. After removal of 0 bases from V and 5 bases from J, the junction contained 7 bases not matched to a gene. The CDR3 nucleotides are TGTGCCACCAGCAGAGATCAGGGCGGGGGGAAAGATACGCAGTATTTT. Protein product: CATSRDQGGGKDTQYF.

This clonotype was detected ten times or more. This chain links TRBV7-2 with TRBJ1-5; 7 positions agree with TRBD1. The CDR3 totals 18 residues. Germline CDR1 reads SGHTA; CDR2 reads FQGNSA. The J segment lost 0 bases and the V segment lost 5 bases, leaving 13 bases of the junction unmatched. The chain's CDR3 is CASSQTPGQRYSNQPQHF. CDR3 in DNA: TGTGCCAGCAGCCAAACCCCGGGACAGCGATATAGCAATCAGCCCCAGCATTTT.

With regard to this clonotype: A much larger clone differs from this one at a single base, so this may be a read error. V usage is TRBV9 and J usage is TRBJ1-6, with 8 bases lining up with TRBD1. Germline V gene data show CDR1 as SGDLS and CDR2 as YYNGEE. This CDR3 spans 14 amino acids. CDR3 nucleotides: TGTGCCAGCAGCGTGGGACAGGATAATTCACTCCTCCACTTT. This encodes CASSVGQDNSLLHF.

Ten or more counts support this clonotype. The chain has TRBV13 and TRBJ2-7; a weak D match, TRBD1 (7 bases). Germline CDR1 reads PRHDT; CDR2 reads FYEKMQ (reference sequence). The CDR3 sequence is 14 residues long. Trimming removed 3 bases from V and 3 bases from J, with 12 bases in between. The CDR3 bases are TGTGCCAGCAGCTTCCAGGGGGGTAGCTACGAGCAGTACTTC. Its protein is CASSFQGGSYEQYF.

The rearrangement uses TRBV20-1 and TRBJ1-4; 9 bases match TRBD1. Germline loops: CDR1 DFQATT, CDR2 SNEGSKA (reference sequence). V trimming: 6 bases; J trimming: 0 bases; junction bases outside the gene matches: 14. The CDR3 runs to 18 residues. The CDR3 sequence is CSAEGTGTGSATNEKLFF. The CDR3 DNA reads as TGCAGTGCGGAAGGAACCGGGACAGGGAGTGCAACTAATGAAAAACTGTTTTTT.

This clonotype was detected ten times or more. This chain joins TRBV28 and TRBJ2-7; 7 bases align to TRBD2. V shed 1 base and J 3 bases; nucleotides not matched to a gene: 3. CDR3 length: 14 amino acids. Looked up from germline, CDR1 is MDHEN and CDR2 is SYDVKM. CDR3 bases: TGTGCCAGCAGTTTATCGCCGGGGGGCTACGAGCAGTACTTC. Protein product: CASSLSPGGYEQYF.

This clonotype occurred many times. The chain couples TRBV12-3 or TRBV12-4 to TRBJ2-3; TRBD2 might be the D (6 bases). Deletions cut 5 bases from V and 4 bases from J, with 13 bases between. The CDR3 runs 14 residues. CDR3 sequence: CASSPIAVPDTQYF. CDR3 DNA sequence: TGTGCCAGCAGTCCTATAGCGGTGCCAGATACGCAGTATTTT.

This clonotype was seen more than once but under ten times. Possible read error: a much larger clone is one base away. V usage is TRBV20-1 and J usage is TRBJ1-1; 9 bases are shared with TRBD1. The CDR3 runs 13 residues. V shed 6 bases, J shed 1 base, and the junction held 3 bases outside the gene matches. Germline V gene sequence: CDR1 DFQATT, CDR2 SNEGSKA (reference sequence). CDR3 amino acids: CSAADRGNTEAFF. As DNA, the CDR3 is TGCAGTGCGGCGGACAGGGGGAACACTGAAGCTTTCTTT.

This clonotype was found once. The chain couples TRBV7-3 to TRBJ2-7; no definite D call. Germline V CDR1 and CDR2: SGHTA, FQGTGA. V dropped 3 bases and J dropped 7 bases, with 13 bases sitting between them. The CDR3 has 13 residues. CDR3 sequence (DNA): TGTGCCAGCAGCTTTACGGTTCAACATGAGCAGTACTTC. Encoded protein: CASSFTVQHEQYF.

At least ten counts were recorded for this clonotype. V usage is TRBV2 and J usage is TRBJ2-1; D perhaps matches TRBD2 (7 bases). Trimming removed 7 bases from V and 4 bases from J, with 17 bases in between. CDR3 length: 15 residues. CDR1 is SNHLY, CDR2 FYNNEI, per germline. The CDR3 DNA sequence: TGTGCCAGCAAAGGACAGCGGGGTCCTTACAATGAGCAGTTCTTC. Protein: CASKGQRGPYNEQFF. Supplemented by reference TRBV2 and TRBJ2-1, the full variable domain reads EPEVTQTPSHQVTQMGQEVILRCVPISNHLYFYWYRQILGQKVEFLVSFYNNEISEKSEIFDDQFSVERPDGSNFTLKIRSTKLEDSAMYFCASKGQRGPYNEQFFGPGTRLTVL.

This rearrangement joins TRBV9 to TRBJ2-2, with 15 bases identical to TRBD2. Per the germline V gene, CDR1 is SGDLS and CDR2 is YYNGEE. The CDR3 sequence is 20 residues long. V dropped 4 bases and J dropped 2; count of bases not matched to a gene: 12. The CDR3 coding sequence is TGTGCCAGCAGCCCAACCGCCGGGACTAGCGGGGGGCCTAACACCGGGGAGCTGTTTTTT. Translating it yields CASSPTAGTSGGPNTGELFF.

This clonotype was seen only a few times. This chain joins TRBV27 and TRBJ2-5; 11 bases map to TRBD2. CDR3 length: 16 amino acids. Germline V gene data show CDR1 as MNHEY and CDR2 as SMNVEV (reference sequence). Unmatched junction bases numbered 10, after V lost 5 bases and J lost 5 bases. The CDR3 nucleotides are TGTGCCAGCAGTACAATAGCGGGGGGGCCCTTGGAGACCCAGTACTTC. Its protein product is CASSTIAGGPLETQYF.

This rearrangement joins TRBV13 to TRBJ2-6; D possibly corresponds to TRBD1 (6 bases). With 2 bases removed from V and 7 bases from J, the gap between germline ends came to 18 bases. The CDR3 sequence is 17 residues long. Germline V gives CDR1 PRHDT, CDR2 FYEKMQ (reference sequence). The CDR3 nucleotides are TGTGCCAGCAGCTTAATTGCAGGGGCCCTCCGAGCCAACGTCCTGACTTTC. Translating gives CASSLIAGALRANVLTF.

There are a few counts of this clonotype. This chain uses TRBV14 with TRBJ2-1; 8 bases align to TRBD1. The germline V gene has CDR1 SGHDN and CDR2 FVKESK. The CDR3 extends over 19 amino acids. The ends lost 4 bases at V and 9 bases at J; junction bases unmatched: 23. This CDR3 reads CASSPRRPQRQGWGGEQFF. CDR3 in DNA: TGTGCCAGCAGCCCCCGCCGGCCCCAAAGACAGGGGTGGGGCGGTGAGCAGTTCTTC.

This clonotype occurred many times. The V gene is TRBV20-1, the J gene TRBJ2-7; D may be TRBD2 (6 bases). The ends were cut back, 0 bases at V and 2 bases at J, with 11 bases in the middle. CDR3 length: 14 amino acids. Germline V gene lookup returns CDR1 DFQATT and CDR2 SNEGSKA (reference sequence). CDR3 region: CSARDWGETYEQYF. In nucleotides, the CDR3 is TGCAGTGCTAGAGATTGGGGGGAGACCTACGAGCAGTACTTC.

In its sample, this clonotype was seen many times. The rearrangement joins TRBV28 to TRBJ1-1, with 7 bases matching TRBD1. The ends lost 5 bases at V and 4 bases at J; junction bases unmatched: 4. Germline CDR1 and CDR2: MDHEN and SYDVKM. The CDR3 has 13 residues. The CDR3 region is CASSATGATEAFF. Written as DNA, the CDR3 is TGTGCCAGCAGTGCAACAGGGGCCACTGAAGCTTTCTTT.

This clonotype was counted ten times or more. The chain uses TRBV2 and TRBJ1-2; no definite D call. The ends were cut back, 0 bases at V and 3 bases at J, with 11 bases in the middle. The length of the CDR3 is 15 residues. CDR1 and CDR2 from the germline V gene are SNHLY and FYNNEI. Here the CDR3 DNA reads TGTGCCAGCAGTGAAGCGCGGAACGGCTACTATGGCTACACCTTC. This translates into CASSEARNGYYGYTF.

There are many counts of this clonotype. The J gene is TRBJ2-7, the V gene TRBV11-2; 9 nucleotides match TRBD2. The CDR3 has 15 amino acids. CDR1 and CDR2 (germline): SGHAT, FQNNGV. V lost 1 base, J lost 0 bases, and 1 base stayed unmatched. The CDR3 is CASSLVRGGSYEQYF. CDR3 nucleotide sequence: TGTGCCAGCAGCTTAGTGCGGGGGGGCTCCTACGAGCAGTACTTC.

This clonotype was counted many times. The chain has TRBV6-6 and TRBJ2-3, with 7 nucleotides matching TRBD2. J was trimmed by 0 bases and V by 0 bases; bases with no gene match: 6. The CDR3 runs 17 residues. Germline V gene data show CDR1 as MNHNY and CDR2 as SVGAGI (reference sequence). The CDR3 DNA reads as TGTGCCAGCAGTTACTCGGCTAGCGGTGGTAGCACAGATACGCAGTATTTT. The encoded protein is CASSYSASGGSTDTQYF.

This clonotype was observed at least ten times. This chain uses TRBV12-3 or TRBV12-4 with TRBJ2-5, with TRBD1 as a possible D gene (7 bases). Trimming removed 4 bases from V and 5 bases from J, with 14 bases in between. The CDR3 contains 14 residues. The CDR3 here is CASSSTRGRETQYF. In DNA, the CDR3 is TGTGCCAGCAGTTCTACCAGGGGGAGGGAGACCCAGTACTTC.

Ten or more counts support this clonotype. V gene TRBV20-1 combines with J gene TRBJ1-1, with 7 bases matching TRBD1. This CDR3 is 12 amino acids long. V shed 3 bases, J shed 5 bases, and the junction held 3 bases outside the gene matches. Germline assignment: CDR1 DFQATT and CDR2 SNEGSKA (reference sequence). The CDR3 DNA follows: TGCAGTGCTAGGACAGGGCGGACTGAAGCTTTCTTT. Amino acid sequence: CSARTGRTEAFF.

This clonotype has a count of ten or more. This sequence joins TRBV7-9 and TRBJ2-7, with unresolved D. This CDR3 has 14 amino acids. The V gene's germline CDR1 is SEHNR and CDR2 FQNEAQ (reference sequence). Trimming pared 5 bases from V and 4 bases from J, leaving 15 bases between. CDR3 amino acids: CASSPQASLYEQYF. CDR3 nucleotide sequence: TGTGCCAGCAGCCCGCAGGCCTCTCTTTACGAGCAGTACTTC.